This T cell receptor (beta chain) was sequenced during a study of cytomegalovirus exposure and HLA in healthy donors. Findings of the study overall: A cluster of highly shared sequence variants was likely a sequencing artifact. A list of about 180 TCR beta chains associated with cytomegalovirus was given.

With 60 Vbeta and 13 Jbeta primers, the PCR was carried out. Assay: immunoSEQ multiplex PCR; the TCRdb copy retains only in-frame clones and omits some. Recorded for this sample: 200,000 to 250,000 clones. On this clone: Its target is unknown.

CDR3 length: 14 amino acids. Germline V gene data show CDR1 as MDHEN and CDR2 as SYDVKM. Trimming left V 5 bases short and J 4 bases short, with 12 bases between. This clonotype was obtained from a girl aged 2-15 years in good health and CMV-seropositive. V is TRBV28 and J is TRBJ1-3, with D unclear. Sequenced material: PBMCs. The CDR3 loop reads CASSLVMRGNTIYF. The CDR3, as DNA: TGTGCCAGCAGTCTAGTTATGCGAGGAAACACCATATATTTT.